Given below is one T cell receptor beta chain in context. Its antigen is still unknown. V gave up 4 bases and J gave up 8 bases, with 9 bases separating them. Germline V CDR1 and CDR2: SGHAT, FQNNGV. This CDR3 has 11 residues. As the sequencing template, cDNA was produced by extracting RNA and reverse transcribing it. Data came from immunoSEQ multiplex PCR; TCRdb stores just in-frame clones and leaves some out. Of 130,000 to 150,000 clones listed, about 47% are singletons. This record comes from a study of CD8+ T cells in alopecia areata. Study details: Treated individuals took tofacitinib by mouth, 5 to 10 mg twice daily.

General study findings and limits: Clonality exceeded that of normal scalp in lesional scalp, most notably in alopecia totalis/universalis.

This sequence joins TRBV11-2 and TRBJ2-7; D is undetermined. The sequencing here drew on CD4+ T cells sorted from blood, taken at week 0. This receptor was obtained from a human donor with alopecia areata. This CDR3 reads CASSSEVKQYF. Here the CDR3 DNA reads TGTGCCAGCAGCTCCGAGGTGAAGCAGTACTTC.